This entry lists 29 T cell receptor beta chains sequenced from one sample in a study of OX40 agonist ivuxolimab in advanced cancers. Sequenced by immunoSEQ multiplex PCR; TCRdb stores in-frame clones only, minus some. The data show some 85,000 clones, 80% to 90% seen once. The specimen was CD4+ or CD8+ T cells sorted from blood, collected in a trial of the OX40 agonist ivuxolimab. These receptors were taken from an adult with an advanced solid tumor such as melanoma, head and neck, liver or kidney cancer.

The gene calls are TRBV29-1 and TRBJ2-5; D perhaps matches TRBD1 (6 bases). V was pared by 7 bases and J by 5 bases, with 17 bases between. The CDR3 consists of 13 residues. Per germline, CDR1 SQVTM and CDR2 ANQGSEA. The chain's CDR3 is CSAPTGFMETQYF. CDR3 DNA: TGCAGCGCACCCACAGGGTTCATGGAGACCCAGTACTTC.

This clone was seen only once. This rearrangement joins TRBV6-4 to TRBJ2-3; 10 bases map to TRBD2. Germline CDR1 and CDR2: MRHNA and SNTAGT. V trimming: 5 bases; J trimming: 4 bases; junction bases outside the gene matches: 3. This CDR3 region has 14 residues. The CDR3 nucleotides are TGTGCCAGCAGTCCTAGCGGGGGAGCAGATACGCAGTATTTT. Amino acids: CASSPSGGADTQYF.

The chain has TRBV28 and TRBJ1-1; a weak D match, TRBD1 (5 bases). V lost 2 bases to trimming and J lost 4 bases, with 14 bases between them. This CDR3 is built from 15 residues. Germline V gives CDR1 MDHEN, CDR2 SYDVKM. In DNA form, the CDR3 reads TGTGCCAGCAGTTTAGGGACCCCAGGATTCACTGAAGCTTTCTTT. It specifies CASSLGTPGFTEAFF.

This chain connects TRBV5-4 to TRBJ2-3, with unresolved D. Germline V CDR1 and CDR2: SGHNT, YYREEE (reference sequence). V was shortened by 4 bases and J by 2 bases, with 17 bases between the two germline ends. The CDR3 sequence is 16 residues long. The CDR3 loop reads CASSTDVTVNTDTQYF. CDR3 nucleotides: TGTGCCAGCAGCACGGACGTCACAGTAAACACAGATACGCAGTATTTT.

The gene calls are TRBV14 and TRBJ2-1; TRBD2 aligns across 14 bases. Trimming removed 0 bases from V and 5 bases from J; junction bases left unmatched: 6. Germline values: CDR1 SGHDN, CDR2 FVKESK. The CDR3 is 18 residues long. CDR3 nucleotides: TGTGCCAGCAGCCAAGATTGGACTAGCGGGAGGTTGGACAATGAGCAGTTCTTC. Translating it yields CASSQDWTSGRLDNEQFF.

The V call is TRBV9, the J call TRBJ2-2; possible D gene TRBD2, 6 bases. This CDR3 is built from 15 residues. Trimming shortened V by 7 bases and J by 6 bases, and 19 bases separated the two germline ends. Germline V gene data show CDR1 as SGDLS and CDR2 as YYNGEE. The CDR3 loop is CASSGGTSPAGELFF. In DNA form, the CDR3 reads TGTGCCAGCTCCGGGGGAACTAGCCCCGCCGGGGAGCTGTTTTTT.

This chain uses TRBV4-2 with TRBJ2-3, with D unresolved. The CDR3 is 12 amino acids. CDR1 and CDR2 from the germline V gene are LGHNA and YNFKEQ. V was shortened by 3 bases and J by 6 bases, with 7 bases between the two germline ends. CDR3 amino acids: CASSQEVDTQYF. CDR3 sequence (DNA): TGTGCCAGCAGCCAGGAAGTGGATACGCAGTATTTT.

This rearrangement joins TRBV7-8 to TRBJ2-1; no definite D call. CDR3 length: 13 amino acids. Germline assignment: CDR1 SGHVS and CDR2 FQNEAQ. The germline V and J ends were trimmed by 0 bases and 10 bases, with 10 bases remaining between them. The CDR3 nucleotides are TGTGCCAGCAGCTTAGCGTTGCTAGAAGAGCAGTTCTTC. Protein: CASSLALLEEQFF.

V is TRBV14 and J is TRBJ2-2; 10 bases agree with TRBD2. CDR3 length: 15 residues. Losses at the gene ends were 2 bases for V and 3 bases for J; bases not matched to a gene: 0. CDR1 SGHDN and CDR2 FVKESK come from the germline V gene. In DNA, the CDR3 is TGTGCCAGCAGCCAACTAGCGGGAGACACCGGGGAGCTGTTTTTT. It encodes CASSQLAGDTGELFF.

The V call is TRBV19, the J call TRBJ1-2, with 10 nucleotides matching TRBD1. Germline V gives CDR1 LNHDA, CDR2 SQIVND (reference sequence). CDR3 size: 15 residues. V gave up 7 bases and J gave up 4 bases; unmatched junction bases: 9. Here the CDR3 DNA reads TGTGCCAGTACCTCCGGGACAGGGGCCGGCTATGGCTACACCTTC. Translated: CASTSGTGAGYGYTF.

The chain has TRBV12-5 and TRBJ2-1, with 13 nucleotides matching TRBD2. V trimming: 0 bases; J trimming: 0 bases; junction bases outside the gene matches: 11. CDR1 LGHNT and CDR2 FRNRAP come from the germline V gene. The CDR3 sequence is 21 residues long. The CDR3 sequence: CASGLVPIGLAGVSSYNEQFF. The CDR3 bases are TGTGCTAGTGGTTTGGTACCCATAGGACTAGCGGGAGTAAGCTCCTACAATGAGCAGTTCTTC.

The CDR3 bases are TGTGCCAGCAGCCCACAGGGGTTTTCTAACTATGGCTACACCTTC. Encoded protein: CASSPQGFSNYGYTF. The V gene is TRBV27, the J gene TRBJ1-2; 7 nucleotides match TRBD1. This CDR3 has 15 amino acids. Germline lookup yields CDR1 MNHEY and CDR2 SMNVEV (reference sequence). The junction had 7 bases not matched to a gene; V was cut back by 6 bases and J by 0 bases.

The chain employs TRBV6-5 and TRBJ2-7; D is unclear. V lost 6 bases to trimming and J lost 2 bases, with 14 bases between them. The CDR3 runs 14 residues. CDR1 and CDR2 (germline): MNHEY, SVGAGI. The CDR3 DNA reads as TGTGCCAGCAGCAACATAGGGCTTACCTACGAGCAGTACTTC. Its translation: CASSNIGLTYEQYF.

The rearrangement links TRBV5-1 to TRBJ1-2, with D maybe TRBD1 (5 bases). The CDR3 is 14 residues long. Trimming left V 0 bases short and J 3 bases short, with 9 bases between. Germline V gene data show CDR1 as SGHRS and CDR2 as YFSETQ. The CDR3 nucleotides are TGCGCCAGCAGCTTGGGGGACGGCGACTATGGCTACACCTTC. The encoded protein is CASSLGDGDYGYTF.

This rearrangement joins TRBV27 to TRBJ2-1; 7 positions match TRBD2. Looked up from germline, CDR1 is MNHEY and CDR2 is SMNVEV (reference sequence). Trimming took 3 bases from V and 4 from J; bases not matched to a gene: 3. The CDR3 loop spans 14 amino acids. The CDR3, as DNA: TGTGCCAGCAGTTTTCGGGAGGATTACAATGAGCAGTTCTTC. Translating it yields CASSFREDYNEQFF.

The chain joins TRBV7-2 to TRBJ2-3; 7 bases match TRBD2. Per germline, CDR1 SGHTA and CDR2 FQGNSA. V was pared by 5 bases and J by 2 bases, with 10 bases of the junction left unmatched. The CDR3 consists of 16 residues. The CDR3 reads CASSPTTSANTDTQYF. CDR3 DNA sequence: TGTGCCAGCAGCCCTACTACTAGCGCCAACACAGATACGCAGTATTTT.

With respect to this clone: The CDR3 end shows no conserved phenylalanine or tryptophan, and so a read error is likely. This rearrangement joins TRBV7-2 to TRBJ2-7; D is perhaps TRBD1 or TRBD2 (6 bases each). CDR1 and CDR2 from the germline V gene are SGHTA and FQGNSA. V lost 0 bases to trimming and J lost 0 bases, with 12 bases between them. The CDR3 consists of 16 residues. The CDR3 DNA sequence: TGTGCCAGCAGCTTAGCGTTAGGGGGAGGCTCCTACGAGCAGTACCTC. It translates to CASSLALGGGSYEQYL.

This clone has only one observation. The rearrangement joins TRBV7-3 to TRBJ2-1, with D tentatively TRBD2 (7 bases). The CDR3 length is 13 residues. V was trimmed by 5 bases and J by 6 bases, leaving 11 bases between them. The germline V gene encodes CDR1 SGHTA and CDR2 FQGTGA. CDR3 protein: CASSVRGGNEQFF. DNA of the CDR3: TGTGCCAGCAGCGTTAGGGGGGGCAATGAGCAGTTCTTC.

The V call is TRBV19, the J call TRBJ2-1, with 11 bases identical to TRBD2. This CDR3 has 17 residues. Per the germline V gene, CDR1 is LNHDA and CDR2 is SQIVND (reference sequence). Trimming cost V 3 bases and J 5 bases; bases outside gene matches: 9. CDR3 residues: CASSIGRLAGRDNEQFF. The DNA for the CDR3 is TGTGCCAGTAGTATCGGTCGACTAGCGGGGAGAGACAATGAGCAGTTCTTC.

The CDR3 region is CASTKGLAGDYEQYF. The CDR3 DNA follows: TGCGCCAGCACCAAGGGACTAGCGGGAGACTACGAGCAGTACTTC. The chain links TRBV10-2 to TRBJ2-7, with 14 positions matching TRBD2. There are 15 residues in the CDR3. V shed 7 bases and J 3 bases; nucleotides not matched to a gene: 5. Germline values: CDR1 WSHSY, CDR2 SAAADI.

The CDR3: CASSAGGGTEAFF. DNA of the CDR3: TGTGCCAGCAGCGCAGGGGGCGGGACTGAAGCTTTCTTT. This chain joins TRBV7-3 and TRBJ1-1; 8 nucleotides match TRBD1. Trimming at V came to 5 bases and at J to 5 bases, leaving 4 bases not matched to a gene. The CDR3 has 13 residues. Germline loops: CDR1 SGHTA, CDR2 FQGTGA.

Points on this clone: This clone may be a read error of a much larger clone one base away. DNA for the CDR3: TGTGCCAGCAGCTCTGGACAGGGGGCGTACGAGCAGTACTTC. Amino acids: CASSSGQGAYEQYF. V and J are TRBV7-3 and TRBJ2-7; 11 nucleotides align to TRBD1. J gave up 4 bases and V 4 bases, and 3 bases lay outside the gene matches. CDR1 is SGHTA, CDR2 FQGTGA, per germline. This CDR3 contains 14 residues.

The V and J genes are TRBV6-5 and TRBJ2-6; D call uncertain. The CDR3 sequence is 13 residues long. Germline V gene lookup returns CDR1 MNHEY and CDR2 SVGAGI. CDR3 in amino acids: CATESTGANVLTF. The DNA for the CDR3 is TGTGCTACCGAAAGTACTGGGGCCAACGTCCTGACTTTC.

The genes are TRBV18 and TRBJ2-2; 7 positions match TRBD2. J lost 3 bases, V lost 5 bases, and 6 bases had no gene match. Germline CDR1 KGHSH, CDR2 LQKENI. CDR3 size: 15 residues. The CDR3 region has the DNA TGTGCCAGCTCAGGTCTGGCGGGAGACACCGGGGAGCTGTTTTTT. Its protein is CASSGLAGDTGELFF.

This clone was recorded a few times. The J gene is TRBJ1-1, the V gene TRBV5-1, with D unresolved. This CDR3 spans 14 amino acids. The germline V gene encodes CDR1 SGHRS and CDR2 YFSETQ. With 5 bases removed from V and 0 bases from J, the gap between germline ends came to 11 bases. CDR3 sequence reads: CASRRTDMNTEAFF. CDR3 sequence (DNA): TGCGCCAGCAGGCGAACAGACATGAACACTGAAGCTTTCTTT.

This rearrangement joins TRBV9 to TRBJ2-3, with D possibly being TRBD1 (6 bases). CDR3 size: 15 residues. Germline assignment: CDR1 SGDLS and CDR2 YYNGEE. V shed 0 bases and J shed 4 bases, with 12 bases lying between them. Here the CDR3 DNA reads TGTGCCAGCAGCGTAGTGCAGGGGCCGCCAGATACGCAGTATTTT. Protein: CASSVVQGPPDTQYF.

This chain joins TRBV4-1 and TRBJ1-2; D is undetermined. V lost 2 bases and J lost 7, with 23 bases in between. CDR1 and CDR2 from the germline V gene are MGHRA and YSYEKL. The CDR3 extends over 17 amino acids. CDR3 sequence reads: CASSQSISWPSESGYTF. The CDR3 DNA follows: TGCGCCAGCAGCCAATCCATTTCTTGGCCTTCGGAGAGTGGCTACACCTTC.

J is TRBJ1-1 and V is TRBV7-2, with unresolved D. The CDR3 extends over 15 amino acids. With 2 bases removed from V and 4 bases from J, the gap between germline ends came to 14 bases. Germline V gene data show CDR1 as SGHTA and CDR2 as FQGNSA. In nucleotides, the CDR3 is TGTGCCAGCAGCTTATTATTTTCGGGCGGCACTGAAGCTTTCTTT. Residues: CASSLLFSGGTEAFF. The variable domain in full, with the rest retrieved from reference TRBV7-2 and TRBJ1-1, is GAGVSQSPSNKVTEKGKDVELRCDPISGHTALYWYRQSLGQGLEFLIYFQGNSAPDKSGLPSDRFSAERTGGSVSTLTIQRTQQEDSAVYLCASSLLFSGGTEAFFGQGTRLTVV.

The CDR3 here is CSARDRASEFF. Written as DNA, the CDR3 is TGCAGTGCTAGAGATAGGGCTAGTGAGTTCTTC. The chain combines TRBV20-1 with TRBJ2-1; no firm D call. The CDR3 sequence is 11 residues long. Germline lookup yields CDR1 DFQATT and CDR2 SNEGSKA (reference sequence). Trimming left V 0 bases short and J 14 bases short, with 11 bases between.